Listed below are T cell receptor beta chains from one sample, sequenced in a study of T cell responses to AZD1222 COVID-19 vaccine. Measured with immunoSEQ multiplex PCR; TCRdb has only the in-frame clones, and not every one. The sample includes 120,000 to 150,000 clones, 88% of them seen just once. The starting material was peripheral blood, obtained 28 days after the second dose of the MenACWY control vaccine. Receptors were obtained from an adult who received the MenACWY meningococcal vaccine as a control. Both conserved end residues are part of each CDR3. A D gene is named only where the DNA matches it firmly. The listing skips clone size in some rows; elsewhere it reads once, few, many or a size class.

v_call: TRBV15; j_call: TRBJ1-1; d_call: TRBD1; clone_size: once; cdr3_aa: CATSRDGQGNTEAFF; cdr3_nt: TGTGCCACCAGCAGAGACGGACAGGGTAACACTGAAGCTTTCTTT
v_call: TRBV18; j_call: TRBJ2-3; d_call: NA; clone_size: NA; cdr3_aa: CASSPGTYLTDTQYF; cdr3_nt: TGTGCCAGCTCACCAGGGACTTACCTCACAGATACGCAGTATTTT
v_call: TRBV9; j_call: TRBJ2-5; d_call: TRBD1; clone_size: once; cdr3_aa: CASSFRQGRETQYF; cdr3_nt: TGTGCCAGCAGCTTTCGACAGGGCCGCGAGACCCAGTACTTC
v_call: TRBV6-5; j_call: TRBJ1-5; d_call: NA; clone_size: NA; cdr3_aa: CASTTMISSGQPQHF; cdr3_nt: TGTGCCAGCACCACAATGATTAGTTCGGGACAGCCCCAGCATTTT
v_call: TRBV9; j_call: TRBJ1-1; d_call: NA; clone_size: NA; cdr3_aa: CASSVGSVYTDTEAFF; cdr3_nt: TGTGCCAGCAGCGTAGGTTCAGTCTACACGGACACTGAAGCTTTCTTT
v_call: TRBV24-1; j_call: TRBJ2-1; d_call: TRBD2; clone_size: NA; cdr3_aa: CATSDFGGRAGNEQFF; cdr3_nt: TGTGCCACCAGTGATTTCGGCGGGAGGGCCGGCAATGAGCAGTTCTTC
v_call: TRBV6-1; j_call: TRBJ1-3; d_call: NA; clone_size: NA; cdr3_aa: CASSGYRVLSSGNTIYF; cdr3_nt: TGTGCCAGCAGTGGCTACAGGGTTTTGAGCTCTGGAAACACCATATATTTT
v_call: TRBV5-6; j_call: TRBJ1-5; d_call: TRBD1; clone_size: NA; cdr3_aa: CASSPGTGSNQPQHF; cdr3_nt: TGTGCCAGCAGCCCCGGGACAGGCAGCAATCAGCCCCAGCATTTT
v_call: TRBV2; j_call: TRBJ2-3; d_call: TRBD1; clone_size: NA; cdr3_aa: CASKGTGLTDTQYF; cdr3_nt: TGTGCCAGCAAAGGGACAGGACTCACAGATACGCAGTATTTT
v_call: TRBV7-2; j_call: TRBJ1-2; d_call: NA; clone_size: NA; cdr3_aa: CASSSNYGYTF; cdr3_nt: TGTGCCAGCAGCTCAAACTATGGCTACACCTTC
v_call: TRBV28; j_call: TRBJ1-1; d_call: TRBD1; clone_size: NA; cdr3_aa: CASILQGGNTEAFF; cdr3_nt: TGTGCCAGCATCCTACAGGGGGGGAACACTGAAGCTTTCTTT
v_call: TRBV6-5; j_call: TRBJ1-5; d_call: NA; clone_size: NA; cdr3_aa: CASSWGRGNQPQHF; cdr3_nt: TGTGCCAGCAGTTGGGGTAGAGGCAATCAGCCCCAGCATTTT
v_call: TRBV29-1; j_call: TRBJ1-2; d_call: NA; clone_size: NA; cdr3_aa: CSVGDGLGYTF; cdr3_nt: TGCAGCGTGGGGGACGGCCTGGGCTACACCTTC
v_call: TRBV6-2/TRBV6-3; j_call: TRBJ1-2; d_call: NA; clone_size: NA; cdr3_aa: CASSYARAGANGYTF; cdr3_nt: TGTGCCAGCAGTTACGCGAGGGCGGGGGCTAACGGCTACACCTTC
v_call: TRBV7-2; j_call: TRBJ2-1; d_call: NA; clone_size: NA; cdr3_aa: CASSLLAPSYNEQFF; cdr3_nt: TGTGCCAGCAGCTTACTGGCTCCCTCCTACAATGAGCAGTTCTTC
v_call: TRBV7-9; j_call: TRBJ2-5; d_call: NA; clone_size: NA; cdr3_aa: CASSRGGIQETQYF; cdr3_nt: TGTGCCAGCAGCCGCGGCGGAATCCAAGAGACCCAGTACTTC
v_call: TRBV4-1; j_call: TRBJ1-2; d_call: TRBD1; clone_size: NA; cdr3_aa: CASSQEGRQGGYGYTF; cdr3_nt: TGCGCCAGCAGCCAAGAGGGCAGACAGGGTGGCTATGGCTACACCTTC
v_call: TRBV7-6; j_call: TRBJ2-1; d_call: NA; clone_size: NA; cdr3_aa: CASSFGLFNNEQFF; cdr3_nt: TGTGCCAGCAGCTTTGGACTATTTAATAATGAGCAGTTCTTC
v_call: TRBV11-2; j_call: TRBJ2-7; d_call: NA; clone_size: NA; cdr3_aa: CASSLGPGAGPYEQYF; cdr3_nt: TGTGCCAGCAGCTTAGGCCCCGGGGCAGGTCCCTACGAGCAGTACTTC
v_call: TRBV5-5; j_call: TRBJ2-7; d_call: TRBD1; clone_size: NA; cdr3_aa: CASSLVEQGQYF; cdr3_nt: TGTGCCAGCAGCTTGGTTGAACAGGGGCAATACTTC
v_call: TRBV14; j_call: TRBJ1-2; d_call: NA; clone_size: once; cdr3_aa: CASSQNRDIGGYTF; cdr3_nt: TGTGCCAGCAGCCAGAATAGGGACATCGGAGGCTACACCTTC
v_call: TRBV5-1; j_call: TRBJ1-1; d_call: NA; clone_size: few; cdr3_aa: CASSTDRFGTEAFF; cdr3_nt: TGCGCCAGCAGCACGGACAGATTTGGCACTGAAGCTTTCTTT
v_call: TRBV11-3; j_call: TRBJ1-1; d_call: NA; clone_size: NA; cdr3_aa: CASNDWGGGENTEAFF; cdr3_nt: TGTGCCAGCAACGATTGGGGCGGAGGGGAGAACACTGAAGCTTTCTTT
v_call: TRBV6-5; j_call: TRBJ1-4; d_call: TRBD1; clone_size: NA; cdr3_aa: CASTWDRVNEKLFF; cdr3_nt: TGTGCCAGCACCTGGGACAGGGTTAATGAAAAACTGTTTTTT
v_call: TRBV7-3; j_call: TRBJ2-2; d_call: TRBD1; clone_size: once; cdr3_aa: CASSRLGQGAGELFF; cdr3_nt: TGTGCCAGCAGCCGTCTGGGACAGGGGGCCGGGGAGCTGTTTTTT
v_call: TRBV11-3; j_call: TRBJ2-1; d_call: NA; clone_size: once; cdr3_aa: CASSIRPPTEPSYNEQFF; cdr3_nt: TGTGCCAGCAGCATTCGTCCCCCAACGGAGCCTTCCTACAATGAGCAGTTCTTC
v_call: TRBV5-5; j_call: TRBJ1-5; d_call: NA; clone_size: NA; cdr3_aa: CASSFNGGNQPQHF; cdr3_nt: TGTGCCAGCAGCTTCAACGGAGGCAATCAGCCCCAGCATTTT
v_call: TRBV18; j_call: TRBJ1-1; d_call: NA; clone_size: NA; cdr3_aa: CASSPQNQVVVTEAFF; cdr3_nt: TGTGCCAGCTCACCTCAAAACCAGGTTGTGGTCACTGAAGCTTTCTTT
v_call: TRBV18; j_call: TRBJ1-5; d_call: TRBD1; clone_size: NA; cdr3_aa: CASSKDRGEPQHF; cdr3_nt: TGTGCCAGCTCAAAAGACAGGGGAGAGCCCCAGCATTTT
v_call: TRBV5-1; j_call: TRBJ1-2; d_call: NA; clone_size: NA; cdr3_aa: CASSPNGGNYGYTF; cdr3_nt: TGCGCCAGCAGCCCCAATGGGGGGAACTATGGCTACACCTTC
v_call: TRBV11-3; j_call: TRBJ1-1; d_call: NA; clone_size: NA; cdr3_aa: CASSLVLARISEAFF; cdr3_nt: TGTGCCAGCAGCTTAGTTCTTGCACGGATCTCTGAAGCTTTCTTT
v_call: TRBV28; j_call: TRBJ2-1; d_call: NA; clone_size: once; cdr3_aa: CASRYQGSSYNEQFF; cdr3_nt: TGTGCCAGCAGATACCAGGGGTCTTCCTACAATGAGCAGTTCTTC
v_call: TRBV7-9; j_call: TRBJ2-7; d_call: TRBD1; clone_size: NA; cdr3_aa: CASSIGTGNSYEQYF; cdr3_nt: TGTGCCAGCAGCATCGGGACAGGGAATTCCTACGAGCAGTACTTC
v_call: TRBV6-4; j_call: TRBJ2-1; d_call: NA; clone_size: NA; cdr3_aa: CASLRDSYNEQFF; cdr3_nt: TGTGCCAGCCTGCGGGACTCCTACAATGAGCAGTTCTTC
v_call: TRBV5-6; j_call: TRBJ1-2; d_call: NA; clone_size: once; cdr3_aa: CASSLVGGVTYGYTF; cdr3_nt: TGTGCCAGCAGCTTGGTAGGAGGAGTTACCTATGGCTACACCTTC
v_call: TRBV7-2; j_call: TRBJ1-5; d_call: TRBD1; clone_size: NA; cdr3_aa: CASSQTGPSNQPQHF; cdr3_nt: TGTGCCAGCAGTCAGACAGGGCCTAGCAATCAGCCCCAGCATTTT
v_call: TRBV6-2/TRBV6-3; j_call: TRBJ1-5; d_call: TRBD1; clone_size: NA; cdr3_aa: CASSQTGGLQPQHF; cdr3_nt: TGTGCCAGCAGCCAGACAGGGGGCTTGCAGCCCCAGCATTTT
v_call: TRBV27; j_call: TRBJ1-1; d_call: NA; clone_size: NA; cdr3_aa: CASSFRGTEAFF; cdr3_nt: TGTGCCAGCAGTTTTCGGGGCACTGAAGCTTTCTTT
v_call: TRBV5-1; j_call: TRBJ2-3; d_call: TRBD2; clone_size: NA; cdr3_aa: CASSFRTSGTDTQYF; cdr3_nt: TGCGCCAGCAGCTTCCGGACTAGCGGAACAGATACGCAGTATTTT
v_call: TRBV7-2; j_call: TRBJ1-5; d_call: NA; clone_size: NA; cdr3_aa: CASSGTGNSNQPQHF; cdr3_nt: TGTGCCAGCAGCGGTACAGGAAATAGCAATCAGCCCCAGCATTTT
v_call: TRBV6-5; j_call: TRBJ1-5; d_call: NA; clone_size: NA; cdr3_aa: CASSYSSGGDQPQHF; cdr3_nt: TGTGCCAGCAGTTACTCGTCCGGGGGAGACCAGCCCCAGCATTTT
v_call: TRBV2; j_call: TRBJ2-4; d_call: TRBD2; clone_size: NA; cdr3_aa: CASSATSGFLAKNIQYF; cdr3_nt: TGTGCCAGCAGTGCGACTAGCGGGTTCTTAGCCAAAAACATTCAGTACTTC
v_call: TRBV19; j_call: TRBJ2-1; d_call: TRBD1; clone_size: NA; cdr3_aa: CASSPRQGNEQFF; cdr3_nt: TGTGCCAGTAGTCCGAGACAGGGGAATGAGCAGTTCTTC
v_call: TRBV7-2; j_call: TRBJ1-2; d_call: TRBD1; clone_size: NA; cdr3_aa: CASIRTGFLNYGYTF; cdr3_nt: TGTGCCAGCATTAGGACAGGGTTCTTGAACTATGGCTACACCTTC
v_call: TRBV7-2; j_call: TRBJ1-2; d_call: NA; clone_size: NA; cdr3_aa: CASSPDARENYGYTF; cdr3_nt: TGTGCCAGCAGTCCCGATGCTAGGGAAAACTATGGCTACACCTTC